This T cell receptor beta chain derives from a study of identical twins. General study points: Cord blood beta clonotypes that were abundant carried fewer insertions, and memory repertoires showed no such trend.

About this clonotype itself: Antigen: not known.

Germline V CDR1 and CDR2: DFQATT, SNEGSKA (reference sequence). The CDR3 has 14 amino acids. With 5 bases removed from V and 2 bases from J, the gap between germline ends came to 10 bases. MiXCR, run by TCRdb on the 5' RACE reads, gives a single entry per CDR3 protein. The data hold around 1.7 million distinct CDR3 sequences, with about 32% observed a single time. The chain combines TRBV20-1 with TRBJ2-6; D is perhaps TRBD1 (5 bases). This sequence was found in a newborn girl in good health. Source material: cord blood. The CDR3 DNA follows: TGCAGTGCTCCCAGGGTTACTGGGGCCAACGTCCTGACTTTC. It encodes CSAPRVTGANVLTF.